One TCR beta chain is described in this entry. Its cognate antigen is unknown. The CDR3 runs 14 residues. Germline V gene sequence: CDR1 DFQATT, CDR2 SNEGSKA (reference sequence). The junction had 7 bases not matched to a gene; V was cut back by 2 bases and J by 6 bases. The data were taken from a study of blood T cells in healthy people across ages. Study-wide results and caveats: As naive T cell percentage varied, TCR beta diversity correlated strongly with it. Those diversity estimates obtained from one million T cells were thought to be underestimates.

With a J-beta primer mix and a sample-barcoded 5' primer, a second PCR ran roughly 6 to 11 cycles. Tags on each cDNA molecule came from a template-switch adaptor with 12 random nucleotides. TCRdb re-called the 5' RACE reads with MiXCR, one entry per CDR3 protein. Of more than 1 million distinct CDR3 sequences in the sample, over 35% are singletons; the top ten hold 18%. Per sample, at least 5 micrograms of total RNA were extracted. The J gene is TRBJ2-3, the V gene TRBV20-1; 8 nucleotides match TRBD2. Sequenced input: blood. This clonotype was obtained from an older woman in good health. The CDR3 protein is CSARYAGGPDTQYF. DNA for the CDR3: TGCAGTGCTAGATATGCGGGAGGACCGGATACGCAGTATTTT.